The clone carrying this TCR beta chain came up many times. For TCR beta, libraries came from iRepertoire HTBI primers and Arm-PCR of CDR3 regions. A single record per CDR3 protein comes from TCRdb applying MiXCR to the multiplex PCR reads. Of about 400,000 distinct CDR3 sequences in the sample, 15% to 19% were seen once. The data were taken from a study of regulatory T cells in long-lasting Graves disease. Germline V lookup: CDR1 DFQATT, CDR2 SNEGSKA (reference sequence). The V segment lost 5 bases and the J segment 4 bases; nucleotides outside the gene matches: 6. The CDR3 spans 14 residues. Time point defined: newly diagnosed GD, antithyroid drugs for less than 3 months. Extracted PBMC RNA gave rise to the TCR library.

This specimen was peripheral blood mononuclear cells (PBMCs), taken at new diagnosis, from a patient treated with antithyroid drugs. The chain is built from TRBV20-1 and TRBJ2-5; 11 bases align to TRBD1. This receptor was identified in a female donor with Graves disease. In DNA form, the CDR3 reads TGCAGTGCTGTAACCGGGACAGGGGGAGAGACCCAGTACTTC. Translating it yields CSAVTGTGGETQYF.